The entry below gives a single TCR beta chain sequence along with its context. The data originate from a study of early T cells in non-severe SARS-CoV-2 infection. V lost 0 bases and J lost 2; bases outside the gene matches: 5. Germline V CDR1 and CDR2: LGHNA, YNFKEQ. This CDR3 region has 16 residues. MiXCR was run by TCRdb on the 5' RACE reads, yielding one entry per CDR3 protein. This table has about 62,000 distinct CDR3 sequences, approximately 9.3% appearing once. The chain is built from TRBV4-2 and TRBJ2-3; 7 bases are shared with TRBD2. Sequenced material: whole blood. This clonotype was obtained from an adult who was a healthcare worker with PCR-confirmed SARS-CoV-2 infection or an uninfected control (not recorded which). The CDR3 nucleotides read TGTGCCAGCAGCCAAGACCCCCAGCGGGACACAGATACGCAGTATTTT. The encoded protein is CASSQDPQRDTDTQYF.